This T cell receptor beta chain was captured by sequencing in a study of CXCR3-negative and CXCR3-positive naive CD8 T cells. The study, taken as a whole, reports: TRB CDR3 properties were used to infer TCR strength, and surface CD5 was comparable between naive subsets. In CXCR3-positive naive cells, the TRB CDR3s were more hydrophobic than in CXCR3-negative naive cells.

As for this clonotype: The antigen is unknown.

Naive CD8+ T cells displayed a CD45RO-CCR7+CD27+CD95- phenotype. This CDR3 is 13 amino acids long. Per the germline V gene, CDR1 is MNHEY and CDR2 is SMNVEV (reference sequence). The TRB cDNA libraries were prepared by 5' RACE with UMI labels. TCRdb reprocessed the 5' RACE reads and reports one entry per CDR3 protein, with no DNA. There are around 150,000 distinct CDR3 sequences in the sample, with 0.41% held by the top ten. The sample consisted of naive CXCR3+ CD8+ T cells from blood. Indicated subset: CD45RO-CCR7+CD27+CD95- naive CD8+ T cells expressing CXCR3 (TNR3+). The chain couples TRBV27 to TRBJ2-7; TCRdb names TRBD2, which stays unverified in the absence of DNA. The sequence was collected from a human donor in good health. Some clones in this sample may be carry-over from other donors' samples. CDR3 residues: CTSSLGTSYEQYF.